The 24 T cell receptor beta chains below all came from one sample that was sequenced in a study of T-cell memory formation after mild COVID-19 (dated by TCRdb to 2020 to 2022). Libraries came from 5' RACE. The listed sequencing device is Illumina NovaSeq 6000. Clones were called with MiXCR by TCRdb after fastp trimmed the public reads at Q25, and only in-frame beta chains were retained. Every CDR3 protein is listed once, alongside the most common genes and DNA of its rows. The sample table holds more than 400,000 distinct CDR3 sequences, of which roughly 18% were seen once. Clones ranked in the top ten supply 12% of the sample. The source material was PBMCs or a T cell subset sorted from them (not recorded which). These receptors were taken from an adult woman who had mild COVID-19 (a few samples of this study predate the infection). The sample titles of this study are shuffled in the database, so cell type and time point are left out; the donor was told from shared clones.

The gene calls are TRBV18 and TRBJ2-1, with a weak D call TRBD2 (5 bases). Germline lookup yields CDR1 KGHSH and CDR2 LQKENI. The CDR3 loop spans 15 amino acids. V lost 3 bases, J lost 2 bases, and 11 bases lay in between. CDR3 in amino acids: CASSPSEPPYNEQFF. As DNA, the CDR3 is TGTGCCAGCTCACCTAGCGAGCCACCCTACAATGAGCAGTTCTTC.

The rearrangement links TRBV6-5 to TRBJ2-1; a possible D gene is TRBD2 (6 bases). CDR1 and CDR2 (germline): MNHEY, SVGAGI. This CDR3 is built from 19 residues. V lost 0 bases, J lost 0 bases, and 18 bases lay in between. The CDR3 reads CASSYSSWEVSSSYNEQFF. Here the CDR3 DNA reads TGTGCCAGCAGTTACTCGAGTTGGGAGGTATCCAGCTCCTACAATGAGCAGTTCTTC.

The chain couples TRBV6-5 to TRBJ2-1; TRBD2 matches at 8 bases. The CDR3 consists of 16 residues. CDR1 and CDR2 from the germline V gene are MNHEY and SVGAGI. V lost 2 bases and J lost 6; bases outside the gene matches: 9. The CDR3 DNA follows: TGTGCCAGCAGTTACCGCTTACAGCGGGGGTCCAATGAGCAGTTCTTC. Residues: CASSYRLQRGSNEQFF.

This clonotype was seen more than once but under ten times. The rearrangement uses TRBV12-3 or TRBV12-4 and TRBJ2-6; no clear D gene. With 9 bases removed from V and 0 bases from J, the gap between germline ends came to 12 bases. CDR3 length equals 15 residues. Here the CDR3 DNA reads TGTGCCAGTAGGACCGTCGACTCTGGGGCCAACGTCCTGACTTTC. This sequence encodes CASRTVDSGANVLTF.

This clonotype came up many times. This rearrangement joins TRBV7-3 to TRBJ1-2, with 9 bases lining up with TRBD1. This CDR3 comprises 15 residues. V lost 2 bases, J lost 7 bases, and 8 bases stayed unmatched. Germline lookup yields CDR1 SGHTA and CDR2 FQGTGA. The CDR3: CASSLGTGIVGGYTF. The CDR3 DNA is TGTGCCAGCAGCTTAGGGACAGGGATCGTGGGTGGCTACACCTTC.

Only a few counts were recorded for this clonotype. This sequence joins TRBV15 and TRBJ1-4, with no clear D. V was trimmed by 1 base and J by 3 bases, leaving 12 bases between them. This CDR3 region has 16 residues. The germline CDR1 and CDR2 sequences are LNHNV and YYDKDF (reference sequence). The CDR3 region has the DNA TGTGCCACCAGCAGAGGTCCTGGGAAGGCTAATGAAAAACTGTTTTTT. It specifies CATSRGPGKANEKLFF.

The rearrangement uses TRBV12-3 or TRBV12-4 and TRBJ1-5; D gene uncertain. The CDR3 contains 14 residues. Trimming removed 1 base at V and 3 bases at J, with 7 bases between. CDR3 sequence (DNA): TGTGCCAGCAGTTTAGAGGGTTTCAATCAGCCCCAGCATTTT. It is translated as CASSLEGFNQPQHF.

This chain uses TRBV5-1 with TRBJ2-1; 7 bases map to TRBD2. CDR1 and CDR2 from the germline V gene are SGHRS and YFSETQ. This CDR3 contains 14 residues. Trimming cost V 6 bases and J 8 bases; bases outside gene matches: 11. CDR3 residues: CASNGGGVEDEQFF. The CDR3, as DNA: TGCGCCAGCAACGGGGGAGGGGTTGAGGATGAGCAGTTCTTC.

This clonotype was detected ten times or more. The chain recombines TRBV5-1 with TRBJ2-7; D unclear. V lost 5 bases, J lost 1 base, and 10 bases lay in between. The germline V gene encodes CDR1 SGHRS and CDR2 YFSETQ. The CDR3 runs 13 residues. The CDR3 nucleotides read TGCGCCAGCAGGGCGGTCGGGTCCTACGAGCAGTACTTC. This encodes CASRAVGSYEQYF. Variable domain in full (rest from reference TRBV5-1 and TRBJ2-7): KAGVTQTPRYLIKTRGQQVTLSCSPISGHRSVSWYQQTPGQGLQFLFEYFSETQRNKGNFPGRFSGRQFSNSRSEMNVSTLELGDSALYLCASRAVGSYEQYFGPGTRLTVT.

This clonotype has only a few counts. CDR3 protein: CASSPAKLGFTDTQYF. Here the CDR3 DNA reads TGCGCCAGCAGCCCCGCAAAACTAGGGTTCACAGATACGCAGTATTTT. The gene calls are TRBV5-1 and TRBJ2-3; tentatively, D is TRBD2 (5 bases). CDR1 is SGHRS and CDR2 is YFSETQ in the germline V gene. Trimming removed 4 bases from V and 2 bases from J, with 17 bases in between. CDR3 length equals 16 residues.

The genes are TRBV24-1 and TRBJ2-1, with no clear D. V was cut by 4 bases and J by 4 bases, with 10 bases left in between. CDR3 length equals 14 residues. In germline, CDR1 is KGHDR, CDR2 SFDVKD. The CDR3, as DNA: TGTGCCACCAGTGACGGATCGGAGTACAATGAGCAGTTCTTC. As protein: CATSDGSEYNEQFF.

V usage is TRBV19 and J usage is TRBJ2-7; D call uncertain. V was trimmed by 4 bases and J by 3 bases, leaving 13 bases between them. From germline, CDR1 is LNHDA and CDR2 SQIVND (reference sequence). The CDR3 runs 14 residues. The CDR3 sequence: CASSNMKTHYEQYF. In DNA, the CDR3 is TGTGCCAGTAGTAACATGAAGACCCACTACGAGCAGTACTTC.

The chain has TRBV24-1 and TRBJ2-1; a possible D gene is TRBD2 (5 bases). The CDR3 runs 15 residues. From germline, CDR1 is KGHDR and CDR2 SFDVKD. The V and J ends lost 0 bases and 3 bases respectively, with 8 bases between them. The CDR3 loop is CATSDLGLDYNEQFF. DNA for the CDR3: TGTGCCACCAGTGATTTGGGACTCGACTACAATGAGCAGTTCTTC.

This chain's CDR3 is CASSSRLAGVDEQYF. The CDR3, as DNA: TGTGCCAGCAGCTCTAGACTAGCGGGAGTTGACGAGCAGTACTTC. This chain connects TRBV11-2 to TRBJ2-7, with 12 bases lining up with TRBD2. Per the germline V gene, CDR1 is SGHAT and CDR2 is FQNNGV. The CDR3 has 15 amino acids. The V segment lost 4 bases and the J segment 5 bases; nucleotides outside the gene matches: 6.

The chain recombines TRBV7-9 with TRBJ2-5; D is perhaps TRBD2 (6 bases). V was trimmed by 1 base and J by 5 bases, leaving 11 bases between them. This CDR3 comprises 14 residues. Germline loops: CDR1 SEHNR, CDR2 FQNEAQ (reference sequence). CDR3 in DNA: TGTGCCAGCAGCTTAGACACTAGCAGGGAGACCCAGTACTTC. Protein product: CASSLDTSRETQYF.

The chain employs TRBV5-5 and TRBJ2-5; 7 bases fit TRBD1. V lost 0 bases and J lost 2; bases outside the gene matches: 4. This CDR3 region has 15 residues. Germline V lookup: CDR1 SGHKS, CDR2 YYEKEE (reference sequence). CDR3 DNA: TGTGCCAGCAGCTTGGAAGGGACAGCACAAGAGACCCAGTACTTC. Its protein product is CASSLEGTAQETQYF.

The chain combines TRBV20-1 with TRBJ2-7; D remains ambiguous. V lost 3 bases and J lost 4, with 7 bases in between. The germline V gene has CDR1 DFQATT and CDR2 SNEGSKA (reference sequence). This CDR3 has 11 residues. In DNA form, the CDR3 reads TGCAGTGCTAGGAACGTTTACGAGCAGTACTTC. Protein: CSARNVYEQYF.

There are a few counts of this clonotype. This chain connects TRBV7-9 to TRBJ2-7; no clear D gene. Per the germline V gene, CDR1 is SEHNR and CDR2 is FQNEAQ (reference sequence). The CDR3 has 15 residues. V shed 3 bases and J shed 3 bases, with 15 bases lying between them. Written as DNA, the CDR3 is TGTGCCAGCAGCTTGTCCAGCGAAGAAGGCTACGAGCAGTACTTC. This sequence encodes CASSLSSEEGYEQYF.

This clonotype occurred a few times. This chain links TRBV6-2 or TRBV6-3 with TRBJ1-2; D remains unclear. Trimming left V 5 bases short and J 8 bases short, with 12 bases between. The CDR3 is 12 residues long. Looked up from germline, CDR1 is MNHEY and CDR2 is SVGEGT. The CDR3 region is CASSPTLGGYTF. The CDR3 region has the DNA TGTGCCAGCAGTCCCACCCTCGGGGGCTACACCTTC.

The chain employs TRBV12-3 or TRBV12-4 and TRBJ2-6; maybe TRBD2 (6 bases). CDR3 size: 15 residues. Trimming took off 6 bases at V and 4 bases at J, with 13 bases between the two ends. The CDR3 loop is CASRAAGKGANVLTF. The DNA for the CDR3 is TGTGCCAGCAGGGCGGCGGGGAAAGGGGCCAACGTCCTGACTTTC.

The chain links TRBV5-1 to TRBJ1-2; the D is unclear. Germline CDR1 reads SGHRS; CDR2 reads YFSETQ. The CDR3 consists of 13 residues. V was shortened by 0 bases and J by 5 bases, with 8 bases between the two germline ends. In DNA form, the CDR3 reads TGCGCCAGCAGCTTGGACAGTTTGTATGGCTACACCTTC. As protein: CASSLDSLYGYTF.

The chain joins TRBV7-2 to TRBJ2-2, with 9 positions matching TRBD1. The CDR3 sequence is 16 residues long. V shed 5 bases and J 4 bases; nucleotides not matched to a gene: 8. Germline V gene lookup returns CDR1 SGHTA and CDR2 FQGNSA. The CDR3 DNA reads TGTGCCAGCAGCCCCGGGACAGGGCTGTCCACCGGGGAGCTGTTTTTT. Protein product: CASSPGTGLSTGELFF.

The chain joins TRBV7-2 to TRBJ2-7; 11 bases agree with TRBD2. Germline V gene lookup returns CDR1 SGHTA and CDR2 FQGNSA. The CDR3 contains 15 residues. The ends lost 4 bases at V and 2 bases at J; junction bases unmatched: 4. The CDR3 nucleotides read TGTGCCAGCAGCTCGCAGGGACTAGCGGCCTACGAGCAGTACTTC. Its translation is CASSSQGLAAYEQYF.

This clonotype was counted ten times or more. In DNA form, the CDR3 reads TGTGCCAGCAGCTTAGGAGGACAGAGCTACGAGCAGTACTTC. This translates into CASSLGGQSYEQYF. The chain has TRBV7-6 and TRBJ2-7, with D tentatively TRBD1 (6 bases). This CDR3 has 14 amino acids. Trimming shortened V by 1 base and J by 3 bases, and 10 bases separated the two germline ends. Germline values: CDR1 SGHVS, CDR2 FNYEAQ.